Following are 26 T cell receptor beta chains from one sample sequenced in a study of identical twins. TCRdb used MiXCR to reprocess the 5' RACE reads, holding one entry per CDR3 protein. Among 1.5 million to 2 million distinct CDR3 sequences listed, about 32% were seen once. Sequences were obtained from cord blood. Every receptor here comes from a newborn girl in good health.

J is TRBJ2-1 and V is TRBV24-1; 9 bases line up with TRBD2. V lost 3 bases, J lost 6 bases, and 8 bases stayed unmatched. Germline V gene data show CDR1 as KGHDR and CDR2 as SFDVKD. This CDR3 is 16 amino acids long. CDR3 in amino acids: CATSDLAGAGGNEQFF. Written as DNA, the CDR3 is TGTGCCACCAGTGATCTCGCCGGAGCGGGGGGCAATGAGCAGTTCTTC.

This clonotype was observed many times. This chain uses TRBV29-1 with TRBJ2-1; a possible D gene is TRBD1 (5 bases). V was pared by 0 bases and J by 2 bases, with 11 bases between. The CDR3 is 15 residues long. Germline CDR1 reads SQVTM; CDR2 reads ANQGSEA. The CDR3 DNA follows: TGCAGCGTTGAAGAAGACCCAGGGCCCTACAATGAGCAGTTCTTC. It encodes CSVEEDPGPYNEQFF.

The rearrangement links TRBV3-1 to TRBJ2-5; tentatively, D is TRBD1 (5 bases). The CDR3 loop spans 18 amino acids. V was pared by 0 bases and J by 4 bases, with 21 bases between. Germline CDR1 is LGHDT and CDR2 is YNNKEL (reference sequence). The CDR3 loop is CASSQDVMRQGLGETQYF. CDR3 coding DNA: TGTGCCAGCAGCCAAGATGTAATGCGGCAGGGATTAGGAGAGACCCAGTACTTC.

The chain recombines TRBV27 with TRBJ1-6, with D possibly being TRBD1 (5 bases). Trimming removed 5 bases from V and 10 bases from J, with 12 bases in between. From germline, CDR1 is MNHEY and CDR2 SMNVEV (reference sequence). The CDR3 is 13 residues long. The CDR3 region has the DNA TGTGCCAGCAGTATGACAGAGGGCTCACCCCTCCACTTT. Protein: CASSMTEGSPLHF.

This clonotype showed up just a few times. V is TRBV7-2 and J is TRBJ2-5; possibly TRBD1 for D (5 bases). The CDR3 totals 15 residues. Trimming took off 3 bases at V and 0 bases at J, with 11 bases between the two ends. The germline CDR1 and CDR2 sequences are SGHTA and FQGNSA. This CDR3 reads CASSFLTDNQETQYF. The CDR3 coding sequence is TGTGCCAGCAGCTTCTTGACAGACAACCAAGAGACCCAGTACTTC.

The V gene is TRBV2, the J gene TRBJ2-7, with 7 bases fitting TRBD2. Trimming at V came to 5 bases and at J to 11 bases, leaving 9 bases not matched to a gene. The CDR3 has 12 amino acids. The germline CDR1 and CDR2 sequences are SNHLY and FYNNEI. Written as DNA, the CDR3 is TGTGCCAGCAGTTACCTGCTAGCGGACAAGTACTTC. It translates to CASSYLLADKYF.

This clonotype has ten or more counts. This chain connects TRBV27 to TRBJ2-1, with 9 bases matching TRBD1. The CDR3 has 14 residues. Germline V CDR1 and CDR2: MNHEY, SMNVEV (reference sequence). Trimming cost V 7 bases and J 9 bases; bases outside gene matches: 10. The CDR3 region has the DNA TGTGCCAGCAAGGAGCTGGGACAGGGAACTGAGCAGTTCTTC. Protein: CASKELGQGTEQFF.

Only a few counts were recorded for this clonotype. V is TRBV12-3 or TRBV12-4 and J is TRBJ1-4; tentatively, D is TRBD1 (5 bases). Trimming removed 6 bases from V and 8 bases from J, with 10 bases in between. This CDR3 comprises 12 residues. CDR3 in DNA: TGTGCCAGCAGGTCCGGGGGGGAAAAACTGTTTTTT. Protein sequence: CASRSGGEKLFF.

This chain connects TRBV21-1 to TRBJ1-5; the D call in the table, TRBD1, was not verified against the DNA. TRBV21-1 is marked as a pseudogene. This CDR3 has 16 amino acids. CDR3 loop: CASSKQGGEGNQPQHF. The CDR3 DNA reads TGTGCCAGCAGCAAACAGGGTGGAGAAGGCAATCAGCCCCAGCATTTT.

This clonotype was detected once. V gene TRBV21-1 combines with J gene TRBJ1-2. TRBV21-1 constitutes a pseudogene. The CDR3 has 14 residues. CDR3 coding DNA: TGTGCCAGCATCCGAGGTCCCTCGACTGGGGGCTACACCTTC. It specifies CASIRGPSTGGYTF.

CDR3 DNA: TGTGCCAGCAGTTACTTCGGCCTAGCGGGACCGTTCTTC. Amino acid sequence: CASSYFGLAGPFF. The V gene is TRBV6-2 or TRBV6-3, the J gene TRBJ2-1; TRBD2 matches 9 bases. V lost 1 base and J lost 15; bases outside the gene matches: 7. This CDR3 spans 13 amino acids. Germline V CDR1 and CDR2: MNHEY, SVGEGT.

This chain joins TRBV28 and TRBJ2-7; either TRBD1 or TRBD2 may supply D (6 bases each). Germline V gene lookup returns CDR1 MDHEN and CDR2 SYDVKM. The CDR3 consists of 15 residues. V lost 6 bases, J lost 2 bases, and 17 bases lay in between. CDR3 sequence reads: CASSPGTTGAYEQYF. In DNA, the CDR3 is TGTGCCAGCAGCCCCGGGACAACGGGGGCCTACGAGCAGTACTTC. Complete variable domain (other parts from reference TRBV28 and TRBJ2-7): DVKVTQSSRYLVKRTGEKVFLECVQDMDHENMFWYRQDPGLGLRLIYFSYDVKMKEKGDIPEGYSVSREKKERFSLILESASTNQTSMYLCASSPGTTGAYEQYFGPGTRLTVT.

The chain combines TRBV30 with TRBJ1-2; D possibly corresponds to TRBD1 (5 bases). CDR3 length equals 13 residues. V was clipped by 0 bases and J by 4 bases, with 9 bases between them. Germline V CDR1 and CDR2: GTSNPN, SVGIG (reference sequence). This chain's CDR3 is CAWSVFQGYGYTF. In DNA, the CDR3 is TGTGCCTGGAGTGTGTTTCAGGGCTATGGCTACACCTTC.

This clonotype was counted only a few times. The chain employs TRBV10-3 and TRBJ2-1; tentative D call: TRBD2 (6 bases). Germline V lookup: CDR1 ENHRY, CDR2 SYGVKD. This CDR3 has 14 residues. The germline V and J ends were trimmed by 2 bases and 6 bases, with 11 bases remaining between them. CDR3 amino acids: CAISERLASNEQFF. CDR3 in DNA: TGTGCCATCAGTGAGAGGCTAGCGAGCAATGAGCAGTTCTTC.

The chain couples TRBV6-5 to TRBJ1-2, with TRBD1 as a possible D gene (5 bases). V lost 4 bases and J lost 8, with 20 bases in between. CDR1 and CDR2 from the germline V gene are MNHEY and SVGAGI. The CDR3 sequence is 15 residues long. The CDR3 DNA is TGTGCCAGCAGTTTCTTTCAGGGCGGAAGTCGGGGCTACACCTTC. Protein: CASSFFQGGSRGYTF.

This clonotype was seen a few times. The chain uses TRBV28 and TRBJ1-1; 7 bases fit TRBD1. V shed 3 bases, J shed 6 bases, and the junction held 7 bases outside the gene matches. This CDR3 contains 14 residues. Germline V gene data show CDR1 as MDHEN and CDR2 as SYDVKM. As DNA, the CDR3 is TGTGCCAGCAGTTTCTTAGGGGGCGATTCTGAAGCTTTCTTT. Translation gives CASSFLGGDSEAFF.

This clonotype was counted a few times. The J gene is TRBJ2-5, the V gene TRBV2; D not resolved. V lost 0 bases, J lost 0 bases, and 23 bases lay in between. The CDR3 totals 20 residues. Germline lookup yields CDR1 SNHLY and CDR2 FYNNEI. The CDR3 DNA sequence: TGTGCCAGCAGTGAAGCGCTCACAGTATACCTTCCCCCGTACCAAGAGACCCAGTACTTC. Translated: CASSEALTVYLPPYQETQYF.

This clonotype was observed a few times. The V gene is TRBV24-1, the J gene TRBJ1-5; 9 bases map to TRBD1. The length of the CDR3 is 16 residues. Losses at the gene ends were 3 bases for V and 5 bases for J; bases not matched to a gene: 7. The germline gives CDR1 KGHDR, CDR2 SFDVKD. The CDR3 coding sequence is TGTGCCACCAGTGATAAAACGGGACAGGGATATCAGCCCCAGCATTTT. It is translated as CATSDKTGQGYQPQHF.

The gene calls are TRBV28 and TRBJ1-2; D is undetermined. The V gene lost 4 bases and the J gene lost 4 bases, with 16 bases spanning the gap. The CDR3 is 15 amino acids. CDR1 and CDR2 (germline): MDHEN, SYDVKM. The CDR3 DNA reads TGTGCCAGCAGTTCCTGGTGGGGTCACCGCTATGGCTACACCTTC. Translation: CASSSWWGHRYGYTF.

This chain connects TRBV24-1 to TRBJ2-1; a possible D gene is TRBD2 (6 bases). With 1 base removed from V and 10 bases from J, the gap between germline ends came to 13 bases. The CDR3 has 14 amino acids. In germline, CDR1 is KGHDR, CDR2 SFDVKD. In DNA, the CDR3 is TGTGCCACCAGTGATTTCGAGCGGGTTTACGAGCAGTTCTTC. It specifies CATSDFERVYEQFF.

This clonotype was counted between two and nine times. CDR3 protein: CAISESARPSPLHF. CDR3 nucleotides: TGTGCCATCAGTGAGTCGGCACGGCCTTCACCCCTCCACTTT. The chain carries TRBV10-3 and TRBJ1-6; D unresolved. With 0 bases removed from V and 9 bases from J, the gap between germline ends came to 9 bases. Looked up from germline, CDR1 is ENHRY and CDR2 is SYGVKD. CDR3 size: 14 residues.

The sample holds a few counts of this clonotype. V and J are TRBV20-1 and TRBJ2-3; TRBD2 aligns across 11 bases. J gave up 6 bases and V 5 bases, and 13 bases lay outside the gene matches. CDR1 DFQATT and CDR2 SNEGSKA come from the germline V gene (reference sequence). The CDR3 consists of 16 residues. CDR3: CSALPRLAGLWDTQYF. The CDR3, as DNA: TGCAGTGCTCTTCCCCGACTAGCGGGACTGTGGGATACGCAGTATTTT.

The rearrangement joins TRBV6-5 to TRBJ2-4, with 10 bases fitting TRBD2. CDR3 length: 16 amino acids. V shed 2 bases, J shed 3 bases, and the junction held 4 bases outside the gene matches. CDR1 is MNHEY, CDR2 SVGAGI, per germline. CDR3 coding DNA: TGTGCCAGCAGTTACCGCCTAGCGGGAGTCAAAAACATTCAGTACTTC. Its protein product is CASSYRLAGVKNIQYF.

This clonotype was seen a handful of times. The chain recombines TRBV7-8 with TRBJ2-1; D remains unclear. The CDR3 has 18 residues. Germline-derived CDR1 and CDR2 are SGHVS and FQNEAQ. V was cut by 5 bases and J by 3 bases, with 23 bases left in between. This chain's CDR3 is CASSPRKPGRAFYNEQFF. CDR3 bases: TGTGCCAGCAGCCCGCGGAAGCCCGGACGGGCCTTCTACAATGAGCAGTTCTTC.

Regarding this clonotype: With a much larger clone just one base away, this may be a read error. V and J are TRBV6-5 and TRBJ2-3; 10 bases agree with TRBD2. The CDR3 is 15 amino acids. CDR1 MNHEY and CDR2 SVGAGI come from the germline V gene. As DNA, the CDR3 is TGTGCCAGCAGTTACTCGGTTGCTAGCGGGGGTACGCGGTATTTT. It translates to CASSYSVASGGTRYF.

The V gene is TRBV27, the J gene TRBJ1-1; possibly TRBD1 for D (5 bases). Trimming removed 11 bases at V and 4 bases at J, with 23 bases between. The CDR3 has 15 residues. CDR1 and CDR2 (germline): MNHEY, SMNVEV (reference sequence). CDR3 coding DNA: TGTGCCTCCCATGGGGGATCCCCTAAAGTCACTGAAGCTTTCTTT. It specifies CASHGGSPKVTEAFF.